The clone carrying this TCR beta chain was observed a handful of times. Its target is not known. Amplification by 5'RACE using constant-segment primers produced TCR alpha and TCR beta cDNA libraries that carried sample barcodes and UMIs. Each CDR3 protein is one row after TCRdb ran MiXCR on the 5' RACE reads. The sample records some 180,000 distinct CDR3 sequences, around 20% being singletons. The data are from a study of T-cell memory formation after mild COVID-19. Study-level results: Still unconfirmed is whether the second-wave clones peaking on day 37 recognized SARS-CoV-2. The study found balanced CD4/CD8 in clones contracting day 15 to 85 and a CD4+ lean in later expanders.

This TCR was recovered from a man aged 18 to 29 who had mild COVID-19 (a few samples of this study predate the infection). Cell type and time point are not known. Sequenced material: PBMCs or a T cell subset sorted from them (not recorded which).

CDR3 nucleotides: TGCAGTGCACAAGCGGGGGTATGGCAAGAGACCCAGTACTTC. Its translation is CSAQAGVWQETQYF. The rearrangement joins TRBV20-1 to TRBJ2-5; 8 positions agree with TRBD2. The CDR3 length is 14 residues. J lost 2 bases, V lost 6 bases, and 8 bases had no gene match. The germline CDR1 and CDR2 sequences are DFQATT and SNEGSKA (reference sequence).